The 2 T cell receptor beta chains given below trace back to one sample, sequenced in a study of cytomegalovirus exposure and HLA in healthy donors. The PCR made use of 60 Vbeta and 13 Jbeta primers. The assay was immunoSEQ multiplex PCR, and TCRdb's table has in-frame clones only and misses some. Of 270,000 or so clones listed, 75% to 90% are singletons. The sample consisted of PBMCs. These receptor sequences come from a man aged 35-49 years in good health and CMV-seropositive.

This clone was counted a few times. The J gene is TRBJ2-7, the V gene TRBV27; TRBD2 aligns across 7 bases. Trimming removed 5 bases from V and 2 bases from J; junction bases left unmatched: 3. Germline lookup yields CDR1 MNHEY and CDR2 SMNVEV (reference sequence). The CDR3 contains 13 residues. The CDR3 loop reads CASSRDYAYEQYF. The CDR3 coding sequence is TGTGCCAGCAGTCGGGACTACGCCTACGAGCAGTACTTC.

The rearrangement joins TRBV4-3 to TRBJ1-5; 8 bases map to TRBD1. J lost 6 bases, V lost 0 bases, and 13 bases had no gene match. The CDR3 covers 18 residues. CDR1 is LGHNA, CDR2 YSLEER, per germline. The CDR3 coding sequence is TGCGCCAGCAGCCAAGATGTTGGGGACAGGCGGGGCAGTCAGCCCCAGCATTTT. The encoded protein is CASSQDVGDRRGSQPQHF.